These 14 T cell receptor beta chains share one sample of origin, sequenced in a study of blood T cell repertoires in COVID-19. Sequencing used immunoSEQ multiplex PCR; TCRdb keeps in-frame clones, though not all of them. The data hold about 80,000 clones, with roughly four fifths observed a single time. Sequencing was done on a sample of peripheral blood. The receptors derive from a man in his fifties or sixties with acute or convalescent COVID-19.

This chain links TRBV2 with TRBJ2-2; D may be TRBD1 (5 bases). V was shortened by 7 bases and J by 2 bases, with 11 bases between the two germline ends. Germline V gene sequence: CDR1 SNHLY, CDR2 FYNNEI. The CDR3 covers 14 residues. The DNA for the CDR3 is TGTGCCAGCAACCCGACAGCAAACACCGGGGAGCTGTTTTTT. Translation gives CASNPTANTGELFF.

This chain links TRBV3-1 (or the pseudogene TRBV3-2) with TRBJ1-1; 9 bases align to TRBD1. Germline V gene sequence: CDR1 LGHDT, CDR2 YNNKEL (reference sequence). Germline trimming cut 6 bases from V and 1 base from J; bases unmatched to any gene: 3. The CDR3 runs to 14 residues. The CDR3 reads CASRRTGANTEAFF. DNA of the CDR3: TGTGCCAGCAGGCGGACAGGGGCGAACACTGAAGCTTTCTTT.

The chain uses TRBV7-2 and TRBJ2-6; D might be TRBD1 (5 bases). The CDR3 runs 15 residues. The V gene lost 5 bases and the J gene lost 2 bases, with 10 bases spanning the gap. Germline V gene sequence: CDR1 SGHTA, CDR2 FQGNSA. CDR3 in amino acids: CASSTQGTGANVLTF. Here the CDR3 DNA reads TGTGCCAGCAGCACCCAGGGTACTGGGGCCAACGTCCTGACTTTC.

The rearrangement links TRBV24-1 to TRBJ1-4, with TRBD1 matching 7 bases. V lost 3 bases and J lost 7; bases outside the gene matches: 7. Germline CDR1 and CDR2: KGHDR and SFDVKD. CDR3 length equals 15 residues. CDR3 sequence (DNA): TGTGCCACCAGTGATACTCGACAGGGTGGTGAAAAACTGTTTTTT. Amino acid sequence: CATSDTRQGGEKLFF.

This clone came up once. The chain is built from TRBV5-1 and TRBJ2-5; 12 positions match TRBD1. The CDR3 runs to 15 residues. Losses at the gene ends were 2 bases for V and 5 bases for J; bases not matched to a gene: 4. CDR1 and CDR2 from the germline V gene are SGHRS and YFSETQ. DNA for the CDR3: TGCGCCAGCAGCTTCGGGGGACAGGGGGCTGAGACCCAGTACTTC. It is translated as CASSFGGQGAETQYF.

The gene calls are TRBV5-4 and TRBJ2-7, with TRBD1 matching over 8 bases. Trimming cost V 4 bases and J 0 bases; bases outside gene matches: 6. The germline V gene has CDR1 SGHNT and CDR2 YYREEE (reference sequence). The CDR3 is made up of 15 amino acids. CDR3 sequence (DNA): TGTGCCAGCAGCAAGGGACAGGCGAGCTCCTACGAGCAGTACTTC. This sequence encodes CASSKGQASSYEQYF.

The chain joins TRBV27 to TRBJ2-2; D uncertain. V was trimmed by 6 bases and J by 7 bases, leaving 9 bases between them. Germline CDR1 and CDR2: MNHEY and SMNVEV (reference sequence). The CDR3 sequence is 12 residues long. The CDR3 is CASRPNGGELFF. In DNA, the CDR3 is TGTGCCAGCAGACCGAACGGCGGGGAGCTGTTTTTT.

This clone was observed at least ten times. The chain carries TRBV10-2 and TRBJ2-2, with 11 bases aligning to TRBD2. V gave up 6 bases and J gave up 5 bases; unmatched junction bases: 5. The CDR3 is 15 amino acids. Germline V gene sequence: CDR1 WSHSY, CDR2 SAAADI. The CDR3 reads CASRTSGGGTGELFF. Here the CDR3 DNA reads TGCGCCAGCAGAACTAGCGGGGGAGGAACCGGGGAGCTGTTTTTT.

The rearrangement links TRBV5-1 to TRBJ2-2; 7 nucleotides match TRBD2. The CDR3 has 14 amino acids. Trimming at V came to 3 bases and at J to 2 bases, leaving 1 base not matched to a gene. The germline gives CDR1 SGHRS, CDR2 YFSETQ. The CDR3 loop is CASSSTSNTGELFF. The CDR3 coding sequence is TGCGCCAGCAGCTCGACTAGCAACACCGGGGAGCTGTTTTTT. Together with reference TRBV5-1 and TRBJ2-2, the CDR3 gives the full variable domain: KAGVTQTPRYLIKTRGQQVTLSCSPISGHRSVSWYQQTPGQGLQFLFEYFSETQRNKGNFPGRFSGRQFSNSRSEMNVSTLELGDSALYLCASSSTSNTGELFFGEGSRLTVL.

V gene TRBV18 combines with J gene TRBJ2-1; 15 positions match TRBD2. The CDR3 spans 17 residues. In germline, CDR1 is KGHSH, CDR2 LQKENI. V shed 3 bases and J 7 bases; nucleotides not matched to a gene: 7. CDR3 in amino acids: CASSPGTSGRITNEQFF. Written as DNA, the CDR3 is TGTGCCAGCTCACCCGGGACTAGCGGGAGGATTACGAATGAGCAGTTCTTC.

The genes are TRBV5-5 and TRBJ2-1; tentatively, D is TRBD2 (6 bases). The V end lost 4 bases, the J end lost 6 bases, and 14 bases lay between the germline ends. The CDR3 totals 14 residues. The germline gives CDR1 SGHKS, CDR2 YYEKEE (reference sequence). The CDR3 coding sequence is TGTGCCAGCAGCATCGACTGGAGGGCCAATGAGCAGTTCTTC. The encoded protein is CASSIDWRANEQFF.

The chain links TRBV7-2 to TRBJ2-5, with 9 bases identical to TRBD2. In germline, CDR1 is SGHTA, CDR2 FQGNSA. V lost 9 bases to trimming and J lost 5 bases; unmatched junction nucleotides: 13. There are 15 residues in the CDR3. The CDR3 region has the DNA TGTGCCAGTAAGGGGGATAGCGGGGGAGAGGAGACCCAGTACTTC. Residues: CASKGDSGGEETQYF.

This rearrangement joins TRBV18 to TRBJ1-4; TRBD1 is a possible D gene (6 bases). Germline CDR1 reads KGHSH; CDR2 reads LQKENI. This CDR3 has 14 amino acids. V shed 10 bases and J shed 7 bases, with 19 bases lying between them. As DNA, the CDR3 is TGTGCCACAGGGAGTGGGGGCGCAACTGAAAAACTGTTTTTT. This sequence encodes CATGSGGATEKLFF. Full variable domain (remainder filled in from reference TRBV18 and TRBJ1-4): NAGVMQNPRHLVRRRGQEARLRCSPMKGHSHVYWYRQLPEEGLKFMVYLQKENIIDESGMPKERFSAEFPKEGPSILRIQQVVRGDSAAYFCATGSGGATEKLFFGSGTQLSVL.

The V gene is TRBV10-3, the J gene TRBJ2-5, with D possibly TRBD1 on 8 matching bases. The CDR3 consists of 18 residues. From germline, CDR1 is ENHRY and CDR2 SYGVKD. V was cut by 3 bases and J by 2 bases, with 22 bases left in between. CDR3 nucleotides: TGTGCCATCAGTGAAGGGAGGACAGGGCGCGGGGGACAAGAGACCCAGTACTTC. It yields the protein CAISEGRTGRGGQETQYF.